Below, 19 T cell receptor beta chains from the same sample are listed, as sequenced in a study of technical replicates of blood from several donors. The table came from immunoSEQ multiplex PCR; TCRdb's copy has only in-frame clones and leaves some out. The sample records tens of thousands of clones, 95% being singletons. Sequenced material: T cells isolated from PBMCs. The receptors come from a human donor in good health.

The chain carries TRBV19 and TRBJ2-7, with TRBD2 matching 16 bases. Germline lookup yields CDR1 LNHDA and CDR2 SQIVND (reference sequence). With 5 bases clipped from V and 5 bases from J, the junction kept 6 bases outside the gene matches. The CDR3 runs to 16 residues. The CDR3 protein is CASSPGLAGGLHEQYF. The CDR3 nucleotides read TGTGCCAGTAGTCCGGGACTAGCGGGAGGGTTACACGAGCAGTACTTC.

This clone was seen a single time. The rearrangement uses TRBV2 and TRBJ2-3; weak D call: TRBD2 (6 bases). Trimming took off 3 bases at V and 5 bases at J, with 15 bases between the two ends. The CDR3 is 15 residues long. The germline gives CDR1 SNHLY, CDR2 FYNNEI. CDR3: CASSDVGYGGDTQYF. CDR3 bases: TGTGCCAGCAGTGACGTGGGGTACGGGGGAGATACGCAGTATTTT.

The chain links TRBV6-5 to TRBJ2-1; D gene unclear. The CDR3 runs to 15 residues. V lost 0 bases and J 0 bases, leaving 6 bases between the germline ends. The germline gives CDR1 MNHEY, CDR2 SVGAGI. In DNA form, the CDR3 reads TGTGCCAGCAGTTACTCTCTATCCTCCTACAATGAGCAGTTCTTC. This gives the protein CASSYSLSSYNEQFF.

This chain uses TRBV5-4 with TRBJ2-7; D is perhaps TRBD2 (5 bases). Germline V gene lookup returns CDR1 SGHNT and CDR2 YYREEE (reference sequence). Trimming shortened V by 1 base and J by 4 bases, and 6 bases separated the two germline ends. The CDR3 covers 12 residues. For the CDR3, the DNA is TGTGCCAGCAGCTTGCCGGGATACGAGCAGTACTTC. It codes for CASSLPGYEQYF.

J is TRBJ1-2 and V is TRBV9, with D possibly being TRBD1 (5 bases). V lost 3 bases, J lost 5 bases, and 14 bases lay in between. Germline V CDR1 and CDR2: SGDLS, YYNGEE. CDR3 size: 14 residues. The CDR3 DNA is TGTGCCAGCAGCGCATCATCCAGGGTGTATGGCTACACCTTC. It yields the protein CASSASSRVYGYTF.

The chain uses TRBV6-5 and TRBJ1-2, with TRBD1 matching over 12 bases. Trimming took 0 bases from V and 6 from J; bases not matched to a gene: 2. This CDR3 is built from 15 residues. Germline V lookup: CDR1 MNHEY, CDR2 SVGAGI. The CDR3 spells CASSYSGQGAHGYTF. CDR3 in DNA: TGTGCCAGCAGTTACTCGGGACAGGGGGCCCATGGCTACACCTTC.

CDR3 loop: CASSPWTSGSEQYF. CDR3 bases: TGTGCCAGCAGCCCGTGGACTAGCGGGAGCGAGCAGTACTTC. The chain recombines TRBV7-2 with TRBJ2-7, with TRBD2 identical over 13 bases. The CDR3 consists of 14 residues. V lost 5 bases, J lost 6 bases, and 4 bases stayed unmatched. Germline loops: CDR1 SGHTA, CDR2 FQGNSA.

The rearrangement links TRBV5-4 to TRBJ2-5; D ambiguous. The CDR3 has 13 residues. Germline CDR1 SGHNT, CDR2 YYREEE (reference sequence). The germline V and J ends were trimmed by 0 bases and 4 bases, with 7 bases remaining between them. The CDR3 spells CASSLERTETQYF. Here the CDR3 DNA reads TGTGCCAGCAGCTTGGAGCGTACAGAGACCCAGTACTTC.

J is TRBJ2-7 and V is TRBV6-5; D ambiguous. In germline, CDR1 is MNHEY, CDR2 SVGAGI. V gave up 4 bases and J gave up 3 bases, with 4 bases separating them. The CDR3 length is 11 residues. The CDR3 loop reads CASSSIYEQYF. The CDR3, as DNA: TGTGCCAGCAGTTCTATCTACGAGCAGTACTTC.

The chain combines TRBV7-9 with TRBJ2-5, with D perhaps TRBD2 (5 bases). In germline, CDR1 is SEHNR, CDR2 FQNEAQ (reference sequence). Trimming removed 4 bases at V and 5 bases at J, with 14 bases between. This CDR3 is 14 amino acids long. CDR3 bases: TGTGCCAGCAGCTCCTCTTCAAAGCGGGAGACCCAGTACTTC. Encoded protein: CASSSSSKRETQYF.

This clone came up a few times. The CDR3 coding sequence is TGTGCCAGCAGCTCCAAACTGACTGGGGCCAACGTCCTGACTTTC. It translates to CASSSKLTGANVLTF. The J gene is TRBJ2-6, the V gene TRBV9; D not resolved. This CDR3 is 15 amino acids long. V lost 4 bases and J lost 2, with 10 bases in between. Germline CDR1 and CDR2: SGDLS and YYNGEE.

The chain joins TRBV4-3 to TRBJ1-5; D call uncertain. This CDR3 has 14 residues. V was shortened by 0 bases and J by 3 bases, with 6 bases between the two germline ends. Germline lookup yields CDR1 LGHNA and CDR2 YSLEER. CDR3 DNA: TGCGCCAGCAGCCAAGAACAATACAATCAGCCCCAGCATTTT. Its protein product is CASSQEQYNQPQHF.

The rearrangement uses TRBV4-1 and TRBJ2-3, with 7 bases fitting TRBD1. Germline-derived CDR1 and CDR2 are MGHRA and YSYEKL. J lost 8 bases, V lost 10 bases, and 18 bases had no gene match. The CDR3 contains 15 residues. The CDR3 region is CATGDRQGNTGTQYF. The CDR3 DNA reads as TGCGCCACCGGGGACAGACAGGGTAACACGGGTACGCAGTATTTT.

The chain links TRBV7-9 to TRBJ1-2; TRBD1 agrees at 11 bases. The V gene's germline CDR1 is SEHNR and CDR2 FQNEAQ (reference sequence). This CDR3 is built from 15 residues. Trimming at V came to 5 bases and at J to 6 bases, leaving 8 bases not matched to a gene. In nucleotides, the CDR3 is TGTGCCAGCAGCACCCCGGGACAGGGGGGAAATGGCTACACCTTC. Translating it yields CASSTPGQGGNGYTF.

This clone occurred once. The rearrangement joins TRBV4-3 to TRBJ1-1, with 7 positions matching TRBD1. Per germline, CDR1 LGHNA and CDR2 YSLEER. CDR3 length equals 18 residues. V was pared by 0 bases and J by 1 base, with 11 bases of the junction left unmatched. The CDR3 sequence: CASSQDLGTVGPNTEAFF. CDR3 DNA sequence: TGCGCCAGCAGCCAAGATTTGGGGACAGTAGGGCCGAACACTGAAGCTTTCTTT.

V and J are TRBV7-3 and TRBJ2-3; 14 nucleotides agree with TRBD2. Looked up from germline, CDR1 is SGHTA and CDR2 is FQGTGA. V shed 4 bases and J 0 bases; nucleotides not matched to a gene: 9. This CDR3 contains 19 residues. CDR3 in amino acids: CASSYGLAGGSRSTDTQYF. CDR3 in DNA: TGTGCCAGCAGCTACGGACTAGCGGGAGGTAGTAGGAGCACAGATACGCAGTATTTT.

The chain combines TRBV9 with TRBJ2-1; 11 bases are a match to TRBD2. Germline V lookup: CDR1 SGDLS, CDR2 YYNGEE. The CDR3 consists of 18 residues. V lost 4 bases, J lost 4 bases, and 13 bases stayed unmatched. The CDR3 loop reads CASSLLTKGTSGYNEQFF. CDR3 coding DNA: TGTGCCAGCAGCCTCCTCACGAAAGGGACTAGCGGATACAATGAGCAGTTCTTC.

V gene TRBV19 combines with J gene TRBJ2-7; D is unclear. V lost 3 bases and J 0 bases, leaving 9 bases between the germline ends. Germline V gene data show CDR1 as LNHDA and CDR2 as SQIVND (reference sequence). CDR3 size: 14 residues. CDR3 amino acids: CASSIRQSSYEQYF. The DNA for the CDR3 is TGTGCCAGTAGTATTCGACAAAGCTCCTACGAGCAGTACTTC.

This chain uses TRBV28 with TRBJ2-7, with 8 nucleotides matching TRBD2. This CDR3 contains 15 residues. The V segment lost 7 bases and the J segment 2 bases; nucleotides outside the gene matches: 10. Germline V CDR1 and CDR2: MDHEN, SYDVKM. CDR3 in amino acids: CASITYGGVTYEQYF. The CDR3 DNA reads as TGTGCCAGCATCACCTACGGGGGGGTCACCTACGAGCAGTACTTC. Together with reference TRBV28 and TRBJ2-7, the CDR3 gives the full variable domain: DVKVTQSSRYLVKRTGEKVFLECVQDMDHENMFWYRQDPGLGLRLIYFSYDVKMKEKGDIPEGYSVSREKKERFSLILESASTNQTSMYLCASITYGGVTYEQYFGPGTRLTVT.